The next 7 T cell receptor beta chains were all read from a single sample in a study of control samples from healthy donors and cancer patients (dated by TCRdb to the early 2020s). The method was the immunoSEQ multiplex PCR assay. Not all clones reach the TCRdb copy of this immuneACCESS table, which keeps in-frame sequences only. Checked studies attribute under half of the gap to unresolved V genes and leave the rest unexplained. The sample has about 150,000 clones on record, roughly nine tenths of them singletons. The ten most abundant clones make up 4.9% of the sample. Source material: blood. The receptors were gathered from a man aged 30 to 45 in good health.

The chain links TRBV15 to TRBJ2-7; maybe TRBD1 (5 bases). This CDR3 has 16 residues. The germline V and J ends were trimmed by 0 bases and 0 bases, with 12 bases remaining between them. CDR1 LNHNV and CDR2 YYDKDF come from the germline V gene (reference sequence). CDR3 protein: CATSRDWGIDSYEQYF. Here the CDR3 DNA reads TGTGCCACCAGCAGAGATTGGGGCATCGACTCCTACGAGCAGTACTTC.

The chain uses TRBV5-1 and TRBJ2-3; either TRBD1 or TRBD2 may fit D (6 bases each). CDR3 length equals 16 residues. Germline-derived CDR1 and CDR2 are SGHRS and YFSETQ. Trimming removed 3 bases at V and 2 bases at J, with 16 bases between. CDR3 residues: CASSSKEGGDTDTQYF. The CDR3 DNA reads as TGCGCCAGCAGCTCCAAAGAGGGGGGCGACACAGATACGCAGTATTTT.

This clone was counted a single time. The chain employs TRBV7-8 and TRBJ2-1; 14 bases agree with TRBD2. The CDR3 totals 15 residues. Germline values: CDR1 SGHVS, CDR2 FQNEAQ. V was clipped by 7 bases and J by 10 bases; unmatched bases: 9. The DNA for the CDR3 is TGTGCCAGCAAACCGGGACTAGCGGGAGCGGACGAGCAGTTCTTC. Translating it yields CASKPGLAGADEQFF.

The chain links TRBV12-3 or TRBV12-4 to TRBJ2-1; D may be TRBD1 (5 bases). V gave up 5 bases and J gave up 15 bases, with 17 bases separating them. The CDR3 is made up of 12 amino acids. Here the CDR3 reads CASSPRLAQGFF. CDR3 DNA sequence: TGTGCCAGCAGTCCGCGACTTGCCCAGGGGTTCTTC.

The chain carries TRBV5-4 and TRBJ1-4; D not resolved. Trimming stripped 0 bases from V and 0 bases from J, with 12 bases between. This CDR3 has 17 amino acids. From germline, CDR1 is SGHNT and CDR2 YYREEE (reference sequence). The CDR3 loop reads CASSLDYPLATNEKLFF. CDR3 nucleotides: TGTGCCAGCAGCTTGGATTACCCACTTGCAACTAATGAAAAACTGTTTTTT.

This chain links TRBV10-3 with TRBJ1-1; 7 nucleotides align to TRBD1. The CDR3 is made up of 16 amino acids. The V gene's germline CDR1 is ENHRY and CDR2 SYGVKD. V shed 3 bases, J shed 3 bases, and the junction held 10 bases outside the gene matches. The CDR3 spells CAISDSPGGEDTEAFF. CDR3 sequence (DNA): TGTGCCATCAGTGATTCGCCAGGGGGGGAGGACACTGAAGCTTTCTTT.

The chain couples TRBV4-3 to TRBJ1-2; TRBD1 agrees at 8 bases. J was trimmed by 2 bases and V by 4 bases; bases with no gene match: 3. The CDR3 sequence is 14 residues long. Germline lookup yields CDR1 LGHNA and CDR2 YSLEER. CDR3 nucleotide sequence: TGCGCCAGCAGCCCCAGGACAGGGAACTATGGCTACACCTTC. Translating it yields CASSPRTGNYGYTF.